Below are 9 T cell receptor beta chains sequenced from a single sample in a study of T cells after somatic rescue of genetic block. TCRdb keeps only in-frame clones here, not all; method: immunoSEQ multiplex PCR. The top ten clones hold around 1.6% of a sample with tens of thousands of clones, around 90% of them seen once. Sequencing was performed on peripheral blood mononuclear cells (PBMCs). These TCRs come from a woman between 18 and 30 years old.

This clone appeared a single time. The chain's CDR3 is CASSLRASTDTQYF. CDR3 bases: TGTGCCAGCAGTTTAAGGGCTAGCACAGATACGCAGTATTTT. The gene calls are TRBV27 and TRBJ2-3; D is ambiguous. V lost 2 bases, J lost 0 bases, and 6 bases lay in between. The germline gives CDR1 MNHEY, CDR2 SMNVEV (reference sequence). The CDR3 has 14 residues.

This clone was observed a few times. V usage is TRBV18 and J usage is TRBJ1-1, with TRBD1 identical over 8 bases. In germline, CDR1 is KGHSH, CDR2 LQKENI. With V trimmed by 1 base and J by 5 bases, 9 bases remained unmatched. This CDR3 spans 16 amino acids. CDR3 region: CASSPLLGRGLTEAFF. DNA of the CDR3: TGTGCCAGCTCACCACTGCTGGGCAGGGGGCTGACTGAAGCTTTCTTT.

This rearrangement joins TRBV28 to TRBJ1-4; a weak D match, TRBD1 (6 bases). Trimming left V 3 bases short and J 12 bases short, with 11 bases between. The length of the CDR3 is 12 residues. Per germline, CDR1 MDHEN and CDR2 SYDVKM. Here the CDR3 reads CASSFLYRELFF. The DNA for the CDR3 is TGTGCCAGCAGTTTTCTTTACAGGGAACTGTTTTTT.

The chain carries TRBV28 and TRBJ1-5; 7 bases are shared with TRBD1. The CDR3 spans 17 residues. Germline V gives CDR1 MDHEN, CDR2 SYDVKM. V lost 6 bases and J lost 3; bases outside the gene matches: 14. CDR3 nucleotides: TGTGCCAGCAGCCAGCCCGCTGGACAGGCGTTCAATCAGCCCCAGCATTTT. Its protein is CASSQPAGQAFNQPQHF.

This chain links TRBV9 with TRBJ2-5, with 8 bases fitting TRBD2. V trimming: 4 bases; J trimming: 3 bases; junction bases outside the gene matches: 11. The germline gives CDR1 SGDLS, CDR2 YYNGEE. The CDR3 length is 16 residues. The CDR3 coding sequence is TGTGCCAGCAGCCCGGGGGAGGGACTAGGTAAAGAGACCCAGTACTTC. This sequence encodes CASSPGEGLGKETQYF.

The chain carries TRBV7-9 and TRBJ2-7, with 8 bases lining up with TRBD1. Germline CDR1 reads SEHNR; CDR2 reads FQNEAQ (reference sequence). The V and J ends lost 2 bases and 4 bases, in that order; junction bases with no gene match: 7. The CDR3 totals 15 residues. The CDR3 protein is CASSLTRTGIYEQYF. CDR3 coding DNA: TGTGCCAGCAGCTTAACACGGACAGGGATATACGAGCAGTACTTC.

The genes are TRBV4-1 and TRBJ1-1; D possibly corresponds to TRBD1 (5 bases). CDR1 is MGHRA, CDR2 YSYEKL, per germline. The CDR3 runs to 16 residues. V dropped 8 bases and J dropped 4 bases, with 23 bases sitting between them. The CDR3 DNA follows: TGCGCCAGCCGCCCGGCCGGGACCAATCGCGGCACTGAAGCTTTCTTT. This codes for CASRPAGTNRGTEAFF.

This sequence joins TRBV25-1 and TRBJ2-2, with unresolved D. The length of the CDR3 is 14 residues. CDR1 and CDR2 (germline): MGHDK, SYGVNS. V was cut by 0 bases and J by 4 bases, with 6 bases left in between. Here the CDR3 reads CASSEYTSTGELFF. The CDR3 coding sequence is TGTGCCAGCAGTGAATATACTTCCACCGGGGAGCTGTTTTTT.

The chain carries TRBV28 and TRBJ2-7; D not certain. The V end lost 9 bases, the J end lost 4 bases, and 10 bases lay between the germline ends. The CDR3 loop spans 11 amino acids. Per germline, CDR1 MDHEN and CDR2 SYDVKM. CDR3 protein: CASRRVYEQYF. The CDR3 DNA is TGTGCCAGTCGTAGGGTATACGAGCAGTACTTC.